These 27 T cell receptor beta chains share one sample of origin, sequenced in a study of Ad26.COV2.S vaccination and SARS-CoV-2 variants. Produced via immunoSEQ multiplex PCR; TCRdb's table is partial and in-frame only. This sample has around 94,000 clones; 80% occur once, and the top ten carry around 16%. Sequenced here: peripheral blood, sampled after recovery from COVID-19. The receptors here all came from a human donor who had recovered from COVID-19.

The chain links TRBV5-6 to TRBJ1-5; no clear D gene. The CDR3 has 15 residues. Germline assignment: CDR1 SGHDT and CDR2 YYEEEE. V lost 0 bases and J lost 6, with 13 bases in between. CDR3 coding DNA: TGTGCCAGCAGCTTGGGCCCATGGTCGGGTCAGCCCCAGCATTTT. The encoded protein is CASSLGPWSGQPQHF.

This chain joins TRBV2 and TRBJ1-5, with a tentative D call TRBD1 (5 bases). Trimming removed 6 bases from V and 5 bases from J, with 14 bases in between. Germline V gene data show CDR1 as SNHLY and CDR2 as FYNNEI. This CDR3 region has 14 residues. The CDR3 DNA reads as TGTGCCAGCAGCCAGGGATCCGGCTATCAGCCCCAGCATTTT. This codes for CASSQGSGYQPQHF.

V and J are TRBV4-3 and TRBJ2-7, with 9 bases fitting TRBD1. CDR1 is LGHNA, CDR2 YSLEER, per germline. V trimming: 0 bases; J trimming: 5 bases; junction bases outside the gene matches: 5. This CDR3 is 15 amino acids long. Here the CDR3 DNA reads TGCGCCAGCAGCCAAGACGCCAGACAGGGGGACGAGCAGTACTTC. Translated: CASSQDARQGDEQYF.

This sequence joins TRBV29-1 and TRBJ2-2; D is undetermined. The V end lost 4 bases, the J end lost 5 bases, and 11 bases lay between the germline ends. The germline gives CDR1 SQVTM, CDR2 ANQGSEA. The CDR3 runs to 13 residues. CDR3 protein: CSVGVDGTGELFF. The CDR3 DNA reads TGCAGCGTTGGCGTCGATGGGACCGGGGAGCTGTTTTTT.

The chain combines TRBV28 with TRBJ1-5, with TRBD1 matching over 10 bases. V dropped 7 bases and J dropped 7; count of bases not matched to a gene: 10. Germline assignment: CDR1 MDHEN and CDR2 SYDVKM. CDR3 length: 15 amino acids. CDR3 DNA: TGTGCCAGCAATCCCCCGACAGGGGGCGGGCAGCCCCAGCATTTT. Its translation: CASNPPTGGGQPQHF.

This clone has at least ten counts. CDR3 protein: CASSLARGAYEQYF. The DNA of the CDR3 is TGTGCCAGCAGCTTAGCCAGGGGAGCGTACGAGCAGTACTTC. This chain connects TRBV11-1 to TRBJ2-7, with D maybe TRBD1 (6 bases). Germline V CDR1 and CDR2: SGHAT, FQDESV (reference sequence). The CDR3 is made up of 14 amino acids. With 0 bases removed from V and 4 bases from J, the gap between germline ends came to 10 bases.

V and J are TRBV29-1 and TRBJ2-7; D may be TRBD1 (6 bases). The CDR3 is 15 amino acids. Trimming removed 4 bases from V and 6 bases from J, with 22 bases in between. Germline CDR1 is SQVTM and CDR2 is ANQGSEA. CDR3 in DNA: TGCAGCGTTGGGCCGACCGGGACATCCACCAGCGAGCAGTACTTC. Translated, it gives CSVGPTGTSTSEQYF.

The chain employs TRBV6-5 and TRBJ1-3; TRBD1 is a possible D gene (6 bases). The germline V and J ends were trimmed by 2 bases and 0 bases, with 8 bases remaining between them. Germline CDR1 and CDR2: MNHEY and SVGAGI. CDR3 length: 15 residues. CDR3 DNA: TGTGCCAGCAGTTACGGACAGCACTCTGGAAACACCATATATTTT. It yields the protein CASSYGQHSGNTIYF.

The chain joins TRBV5-1 to TRBJ2-1, with 11 bases matching TRBD2. This CDR3 contains 16 residues. Per germline, CDR1 SGHRS and CDR2 YFSETQ. The junction had 9 bases not matched to a gene; V was cut back by 3 bases and J by 7 bases. CDR3 nucleotides: TGCGCCAGCAGCTCCTTAGCGGGGGGGCCTGTGAATGAGCAGTTCTTC. Residues: CASSSLAGGPVNEQFF.

The V and J genes are TRBV9 and TRBJ1-4, with 9 bases identical to TRBD1. Germline values: CDR1 SGDLS, CDR2 YYNGEE. J gave up 7 bases and V 1 base, and 5 bases lay outside the gene matches. The CDR3 runs to 15 residues. Written as DNA, the CDR3 is TGTGCCAGCAGCGTAAGGACAGGGGAGGGTGAAAAACTGTTTTTT. It translates to CASSVRTGEGEKLFF.

This chain joins TRBV28 and TRBJ1-3, with no clear D. There are 12 residues in the CDR3. CDR1 and CDR2 from the germline V gene are MDHEN and SYDVKM. Trimming took off 2 bases at V and 7 bases at J, with 6 bases between the two ends. CDR3 sequence reads: CASSLRQNTIYF. As DNA, the CDR3 is TGTGCCAGCAGTTTAAGGCAGAACACCATATATTTT.

This clone was counted a single time. The chain couples TRBV7-3 to TRBJ2-1; 9 nucleotides align to TRBD1. Trimming at V came to 1 base and at J to 5 bases, leaving 3 bases not matched to a gene. Germline V lookup: CDR1 SGHTA, CDR2 FQGTGA. This CDR3 is 15 amino acids long. The CDR3 loop is CASSLSGQGNNEQFF. DNA for the CDR3: TGTGCCAGCAGCTTAAGTGGACAGGGGAACAATGAGCAGTTCTTC.

The chain combines TRBV24-1 with TRBJ1-1, with a possible D match to TRBD1 (6 bases). The V gene lost 5 bases and the J gene lost 3 bases, with 9 bases spanning the gap. The germline CDR1 and CDR2 sequences are KGHDR and SFDVKD. The length of the CDR3 is 13 residues. The CDR3 coding sequence is TGTGCCACCAGTGGGGCAGGGGACACTGAAGCTTTCTTT. Protein: CATSGAGDTEAFF.

CDR3 loop: CASSVSQGGYGYTF. The DNA for the CDR3 is TGTGCCAGCAGTGTATCCCAGGGTGGCTATGGCTACACCTTC. The chain is built from TRBV2 and TRBJ1-2, with a tentative D call TRBD1 (5 bases). The length of the CDR3 is 14 residues. V shed 4 bases and J shed 4 bases, with 13 bases lying between them. In germline, CDR1 is SNHLY, CDR2 FYNNEI.

The chain carries TRBV11-2 and TRBJ1-2; D is unclear. V lost 0 bases to trimming and J lost 8 bases, with 10 bases between them. The V gene's germline CDR1 is SGHAT and CDR2 FQNNGV. There are 13 residues in the CDR3. The CDR3 region is CASSLEGLGGYTF. CDR3 coding DNA: TGTGCCAGCAGCTTAGAAGGGCTGGGGGGCTACACCTTC.

The chain employs TRBV3-1 (or the pseudogene TRBV3-2) and TRBJ2-7, with 7 bases identical to TRBD2. With 4 bases clipped from V and 0 bases from J, the junction kept 9 bases outside the gene matches. Germline V gene data show CDR1 as LGHDT and CDR2 as YNNKEL (reference sequence). This CDR3 is built from 16 residues. CDR3 sequence (DNA): TGTGCCAGCAGCCCCCGACGGGCTAGCGGCTCCTACGAGCAGTACTTC. Protein sequence: CASSPRRASGSYEQYF.

The chain links TRBV14 to TRBJ1-3; D not certain. The germline V gene encodes CDR1 SGHDN and CDR2 FVKESK. The CDR3 loop spans 14 amino acids. Trimming removed 6 bases at V and 0 bases at J, with 9 bases between. In DNA, the CDR3 is TGTGCCAGCAGGGGATGGGACTCTGGAAACACCATATATTTT. This codes for CASRGWDSGNTIYF.

This clone has just one count. The same CDR3 is also encoded by other DNA sequences in this sample. This rearrangement joins TRBV5-4 to TRBJ2-5; 8 positions match TRBD1. The CDR3 runs to 13 residues. Germline V lookup: CDR1 SGHNT, CDR2 YYREEE (reference sequence). V was clipped by 0 bases and J by 5 bases; unmatched bases: 0. In nucleotides, the CDR3 is TGTGCCAGCAGCTTGGCAGGGGGCGAGACCCAGTACTTC. It codes for CASSLAGGETQYF.

This chain joins TRBV7-2 and TRBJ2-3, with TRBD2 matching 9 bases. Germline V gene sequence: CDR1 SGHTA, CDR2 FQGNSA. There are 17 residues in the CDR3. V shed 3 bases, J shed 3 bases, and the junction held 10 bases outside the gene matches. CDR3 residues: CASSLVPAGGGTDTQYF. The CDR3 region has the DNA TGTGCCAGCAGCTTGGTTCCAGCGGGGGGAGGGACAGATACGCAGTATTTT.

This clone was seen only once. The chain employs TRBV5-1 and TRBJ1-3; no clear D gene. The length of the CDR3 is 12 residues. In germline, CDR1 is SGHRS, CDR2 YFSETQ. V was clipped by 4 bases and J by 4 bases, with 6 bases between them. CDR3 in amino acids: CASSQTGNTIYF. The CDR3 nucleotides read TGCGCCAGCAGCCAAACAGGAAACACCATATATTTT.

CDR3 coding DNA: TGTGCCTGGAGTGTGGCGACAGGGGCACAGCAGCCCCAGCATTTT. Translation: CAWSVATGAQQPQHF. V gene TRBV30 combines with J gene TRBJ1-5, with 8 bases fitting TRBD1. This CDR3 has 15 amino acids. Per the germline V gene, CDR1 is GTSNPN and CDR2 is SVGIG (reference sequence). Unmatched junction bases numbered 8, after V lost 0 bases and J lost 7 bases.

This clone was counted between two and nine times. V and J are TRBV28 and TRBJ2-7; a weak D match, TRBD1 (7 bases). Trimming cost V 5 bases and J 1 base, with 15 bases left between them. CDR1 and CDR2 from the germline V gene are MDHEN and SYDVKM. The CDR3 spans 15 residues. The CDR3, as DNA: TGTGCCAGCAGTCCGGAGACAGGGACTTCCTACGAGCAGTACTTC. This codes for CASSPETGTSYEQYF.

V usage is TRBV5-1 and J usage is TRBJ1-1, with no clear D. CDR3 length: 13 residues. CDR1 and CDR2 (germline): SGHRS, YFSETQ. V lost 4 bases and J lost 1, with 8 bases in between. CDR3 in amino acids: CASSPWENTEAFF. The CDR3 DNA follows: TGCGCCAGCAGCCCATGGGAGAACACTGAAGCTTTCTTT.

V usage is TRBV20-1 and J usage is TRBJ1-2, with D uncertain. The V gene lost 3 bases and the J gene lost 5 bases, with 13 bases spanning the gap. The length of the CDR3 is 13 residues. Germline V lookup: CDR1 DFQATT, CDR2 SNEGSKA (reference sequence). The CDR3 bases are TGCAGTGCTAGTTCCCCGGTCGGGTATGGCTACACCTTC. It translates to CSASSPVGYGYTF.

This clone was seen more than once but under ten times. The chain has TRBV3-1 (or the pseudogene TRBV3-2) and TRBJ2-1; unclear D gene. Germline V gives CDR1 LGHDT, CDR2 YNNKEL (reference sequence). Trimming pared 1 base from V and 5 bases from J, leaving 15 bases between. The CDR3 covers 16 residues. CDR3 region: CASSQVPRPPDNEQFF. The CDR3 coding sequence is TGTGCCAGCAGCCAAGTTCCTAGGCCCCCAGACAATGAGCAGTTCTTC.

This clone was counted only a few times. This chain joins TRBV12-5 and TRBJ1-3; no firm D call. The germline gives CDR1 LGHNT, CDR2 FRNRAP. CDR3 size: 17 residues. The V end was cut by 4 bases, the J end by 0 bases, with 16 bases between. CDR3 region: CASGSPSMARSGNTIYF. The DNA of the CDR3 is TGTGCTAGTGGTTCCCCATCCATGGCCCGCTCTGGAAACACCATATATTTT.

The genes are TRBV24-1 and TRBJ1-2; D remains ambiguous. V was trimmed by 3 bases and J by 5 bases, leaving 12 bases between them. This CDR3 has 14 amino acids. Germline assignment: CDR1 KGHDR and CDR2 SFDVKD. The CDR3 here is CATSDPRQPYGYTF. The CDR3 DNA reads TGTGCCACCAGTGATCCTCGGCAGCCTTATGGCTACACCTTC.